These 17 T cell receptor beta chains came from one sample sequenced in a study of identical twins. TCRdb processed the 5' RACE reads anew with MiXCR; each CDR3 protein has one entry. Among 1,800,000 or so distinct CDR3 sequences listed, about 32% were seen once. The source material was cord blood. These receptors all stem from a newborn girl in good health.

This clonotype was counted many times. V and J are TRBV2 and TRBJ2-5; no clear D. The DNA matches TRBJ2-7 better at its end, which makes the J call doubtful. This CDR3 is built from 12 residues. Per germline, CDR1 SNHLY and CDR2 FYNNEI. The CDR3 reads CASSDWVHEQYF. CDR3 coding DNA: TGTGCCAGCAGTGACTGGGTACACGAGCAGTACTTC.

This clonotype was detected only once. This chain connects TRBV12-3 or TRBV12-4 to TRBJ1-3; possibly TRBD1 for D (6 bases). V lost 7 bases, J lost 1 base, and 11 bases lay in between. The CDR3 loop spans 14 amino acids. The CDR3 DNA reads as TGTGCCAGCACCTTGACAGGATCTGGAAACACCATATATTTT. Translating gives CASTLTGSGNTIYF.

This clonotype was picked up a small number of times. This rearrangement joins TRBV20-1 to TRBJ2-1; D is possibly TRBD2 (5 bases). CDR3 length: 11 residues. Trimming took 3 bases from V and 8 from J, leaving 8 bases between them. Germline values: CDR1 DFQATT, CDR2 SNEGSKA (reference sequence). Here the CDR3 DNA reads TGCAGTGCTAGCGGGAACCATGAGCAGTTCTTC. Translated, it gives CSASGNHEQFF.

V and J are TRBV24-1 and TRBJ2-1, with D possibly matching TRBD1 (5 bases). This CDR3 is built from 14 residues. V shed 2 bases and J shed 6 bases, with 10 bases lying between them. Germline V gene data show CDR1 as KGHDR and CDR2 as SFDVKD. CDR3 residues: CATSDSGRANEQFF. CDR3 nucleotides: TGTGCCACCAGTGATTCGGGCAGGGCCAATGAGCAGTTCTTC.

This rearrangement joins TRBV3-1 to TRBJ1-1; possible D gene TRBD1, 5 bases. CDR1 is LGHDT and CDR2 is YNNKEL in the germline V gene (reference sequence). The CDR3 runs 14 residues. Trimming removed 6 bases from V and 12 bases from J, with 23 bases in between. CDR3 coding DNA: TGTGCCAGCAGTCACGGGGTGGGGCCCCGGCGGACTTTCTTT. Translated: CASSHGVGPRRTFF.

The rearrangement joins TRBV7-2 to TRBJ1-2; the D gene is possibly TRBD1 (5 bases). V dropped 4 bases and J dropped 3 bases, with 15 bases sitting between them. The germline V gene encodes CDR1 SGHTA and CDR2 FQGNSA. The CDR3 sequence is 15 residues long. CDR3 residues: CASSSLSREDYGYTF. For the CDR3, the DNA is TGTGCCAGCAGCTCGCTTTCCAGGGAGGACTATGGCTACACCTTC.

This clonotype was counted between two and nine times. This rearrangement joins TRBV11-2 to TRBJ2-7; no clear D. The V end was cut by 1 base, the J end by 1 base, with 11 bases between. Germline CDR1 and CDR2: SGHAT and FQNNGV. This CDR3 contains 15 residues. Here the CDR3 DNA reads TGTGCCAGCAGCTTAGTCGTAGTTGGATCCTACGAGCAGTACTTC. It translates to CASSLVVVGSYEQYF.

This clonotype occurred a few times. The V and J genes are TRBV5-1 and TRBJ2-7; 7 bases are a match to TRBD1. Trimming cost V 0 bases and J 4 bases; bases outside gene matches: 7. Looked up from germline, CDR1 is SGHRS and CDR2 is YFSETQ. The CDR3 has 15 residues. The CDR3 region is CASSLAPGTEYEQYF. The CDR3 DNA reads TGCGCCAGCAGCTTGGCACCCGGGACAGAATACGAGCAGTACTTC.

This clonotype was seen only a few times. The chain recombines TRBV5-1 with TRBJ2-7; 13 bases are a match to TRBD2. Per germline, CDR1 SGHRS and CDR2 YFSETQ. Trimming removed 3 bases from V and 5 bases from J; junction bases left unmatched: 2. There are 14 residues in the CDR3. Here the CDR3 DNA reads TGCGCCAGCAGCTCGGGACTAGCGGGGAACGAGCAGTACTTC. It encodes CASSSGLAGNEQYF.

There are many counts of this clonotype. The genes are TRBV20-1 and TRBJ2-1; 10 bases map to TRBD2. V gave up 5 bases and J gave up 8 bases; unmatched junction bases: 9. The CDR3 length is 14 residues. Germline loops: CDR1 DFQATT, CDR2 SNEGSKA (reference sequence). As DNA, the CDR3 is TGCAGTGCTCTAGCGGGGGCTCTCTCGGATGAGCAGTTCTTC. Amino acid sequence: CSALAGALSDEQFF.

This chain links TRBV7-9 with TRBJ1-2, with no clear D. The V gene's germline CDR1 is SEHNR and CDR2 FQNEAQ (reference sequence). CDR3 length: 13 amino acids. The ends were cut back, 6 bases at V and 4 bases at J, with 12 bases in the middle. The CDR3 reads CASSAGFPYGYTF. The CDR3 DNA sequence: TGTGCCAGCAGTGCAGGTTTCCCCTATGGCTACACCTTC.

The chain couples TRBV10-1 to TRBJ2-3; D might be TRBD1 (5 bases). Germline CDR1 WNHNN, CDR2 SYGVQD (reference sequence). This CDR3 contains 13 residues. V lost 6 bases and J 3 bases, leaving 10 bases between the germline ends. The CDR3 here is CASRGQVTDTQYF. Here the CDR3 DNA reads TGCGCCAGCAGAGGACAAGTTACAGATACGCAGTATTTT.

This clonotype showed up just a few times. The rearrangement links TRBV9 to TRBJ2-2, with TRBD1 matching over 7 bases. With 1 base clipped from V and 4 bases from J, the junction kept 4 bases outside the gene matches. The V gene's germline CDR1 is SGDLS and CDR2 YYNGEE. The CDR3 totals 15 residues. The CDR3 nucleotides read TGTGCCAGCAGCGTAAATCCAGGGGGCACCGGGGAGCTGTTTTTT. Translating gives CASSVNPGGTGELFF.

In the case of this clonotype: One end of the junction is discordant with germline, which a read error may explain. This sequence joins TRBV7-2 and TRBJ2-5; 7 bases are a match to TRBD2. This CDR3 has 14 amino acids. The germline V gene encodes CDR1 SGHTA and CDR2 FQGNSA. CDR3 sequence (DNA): TGTGCCAGCAGCTTAGGCGGGAGACCCTACGAGCAGTGCTTC. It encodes CASSLGGRPYEQCF.

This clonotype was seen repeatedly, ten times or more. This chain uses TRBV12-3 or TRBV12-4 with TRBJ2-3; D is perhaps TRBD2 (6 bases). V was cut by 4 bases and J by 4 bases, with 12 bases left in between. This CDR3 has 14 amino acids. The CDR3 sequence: CASSSNWGADTQYF. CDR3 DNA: TGTGCCAGCAGTTCTAACTGGGGGGCAGATACGCAGTATTTT.

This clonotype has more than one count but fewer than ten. The CDR3 coding sequence is TGCAGTGCTAGAGATAGCAGGGACAATCAGCCCCAGCATTTT. It is translated as CSARDSRDNQPQHF. The J gene is TRBJ1-5, the V gene TRBV20-1; D may be TRBD1 (5 bases). V lost 0 bases and J 3 bases, leaving 9 bases between the germline ends. Germline CDR1 and CDR2: DFQATT and SNEGSKA (reference sequence). The CDR3 runs to 14 residues.

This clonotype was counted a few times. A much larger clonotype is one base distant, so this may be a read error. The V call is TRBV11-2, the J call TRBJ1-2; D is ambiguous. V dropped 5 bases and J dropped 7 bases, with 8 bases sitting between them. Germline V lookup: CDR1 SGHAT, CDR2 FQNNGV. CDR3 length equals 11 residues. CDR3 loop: CASSPLFGYTF. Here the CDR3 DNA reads TGTGCCAGCAGCCCCCTCTTTGGCTACACCTTC.